Each of the 27 T cell receptor beta chains below was sequenced from the same sample in a study of blood T cell repertoires in COVID-19. TCRdb keeps only in-frame clones here, not all; method: immunoSEQ multiplex PCR. The sample contains 200,000 to 250,000 clones, about 85% of which appear only once. Sequenced: peripheral blood. These receptors were taken from a woman aged 45-65 years with COVID-19, enrolled during active disease.

The V and J genes are TRBV15 and TRBJ1-5; possible D gene TRBD1, 6 bases. Looked up from germline, CDR1 is LNHNV and CDR2 is YYDKDF (reference sequence). The germline V and J ends were trimmed by 5 bases and 1 base, with 9 bases remaining between them. The CDR3 length is 14 residues. CDR3 nucleotides: TGTGCCACCAGCCGACAGGCGAGCAATCAGCCCCAGCATTTT. It translates to CATSRQASNQPQHF.

This chain connects TRBV2 to TRBJ2-3, with 9 positions matching TRBD2. V gave up 6 bases and J gave up 4 bases; unmatched junction bases: 5. The CDR3 totals 14 residues. Looked up from germline, CDR1 is SNHLY and CDR2 is FYNNEI. For the CDR3, the DNA is TGTGCCAGCAGGGGACTAGCACTCCCAGATACGCAGTATTTT. The encoded protein is CASRGLALPDTQYF.

This chain joins TRBV19 and TRBJ2-5, with TRBD1 matching over 7 bases. CDR1 is LNHDA, CDR2 SQIVND, per germline (reference sequence). The CDR3 loop spans 16 amino acids. Trimming took 4 bases from V and 5 from J; bases not matched to a gene: 13. The CDR3, as DNA: TGTGCCAGTAGTAGACAGGGAAGGGGAGTAGGGGAGACCCAGTACTTC. It specifies CASSRQGRGVGETQYF.

V usage is TRBV19 and J usage is TRBJ1-1; D may be TRBD1 (5 bases). V lost 6 bases, J lost 1 base, and 12 bases lay in between. CDR1 and CDR2 from the germline V gene are LNHDA and SQIVND (reference sequence). CDR3 length: 14 amino acids. The CDR3 sequence: CASRRTPENTEAFF. The CDR3 nucleotides read TGTGCCAGTAGGAGGACACCTGAGAACACTGAAGCTTTCTTT.

This clone appeared a single time. The chain combines TRBV6-5 with TRBJ2-7; D possibly corresponds to TRBD2 (6 bases). The CDR3 totals 13 residues. V gave up 6 bases and J gave up 2 bases, with 11 bases separating them. The V gene's germline CDR1 is MNHEY and CDR2 SVGAGI. CDR3 region: CASSSGLPYEQYF. CDR3 nucleotide sequence: TGTGCCAGCAGCTCGGGACTGCCCTACGAGCAGTACTTC.

The genes are TRBV24-1 and TRBJ1-5; the match to TRBD1 covers 7 bases. Per the germline V gene, CDR1 is KGHDR and CDR2 is SFDVKD. V lost 5 bases and J lost 4; bases outside the gene matches: 1. CDR3 length equals 13 residues. CDR3 coding DNA: TGTGCCACCAGTGTCAGGGGGAATCAGCCCCAGCATTTT. Residues: CATSVRGNQPQHF.

The CDR3 is CSVLTDGKLFF. Written as DNA, the CDR3 is TGCAGCGTTTTGACAGATGGAAAACTGTTTTTT. The chain employs TRBV29-1 and TRBJ1-4, with D possibly TRBD1 on 5 matching bases. CDR1 is SQVTM, CDR2 ANQGSEA, per germline. The CDR3 extends over 11 amino acids. Between the trimmed V and J ends, which lost 5 bases and 10 bases, there was a span of 11 bases.

The J gene is TRBJ1-1, the V gene TRBV11-3; 7 positions match TRBD1. CDR3 size: 13 residues. Trimming took 5 bases from V and 5 from J; bases not matched to a gene: 5. Germline V CDR1 and CDR2: SGHNT, YENEEA. The CDR3 nucleotides read TGTGCCAGCAGCCCCAGACAGGGAACTGAAGCTTTCTTT. Amino acid sequence: CASSPRQGTEAFF.

The genes are TRBV30 and TRBJ2-1; 7 bases agree with TRBD2. This CDR3 comprises 13 residues. V lost 0 bases and J lost 12; bases outside the gene matches: 8. CDR1 and CDR2 from the germline V gene are GTSNPN and SVGIG (reference sequence). As DNA, the CDR3 is TGTGCCTGGAGTGTACTGGGGGGAGGGGTGCAGTTCTTC. This translates into CAWSVLGGGVQFF.

This clone was seen a single time. CDR3 in DNA: TGTGCCAGCCCCAGGAGGGCGAACACCGGGGAGCTGTTTTTT. Translated, it gives CASPRRANTGELFF. V and J are TRBV5-8 and TRBJ2-2; tentatively, D is TRBD2 (6 bases). CDR1 is SGHTS, CDR2 YDEGEE, per germline. The V end was cut by 7 bases, the J end by 0 bases, with 10 bases between. The CDR3 totals 14 residues.

V gene TRBV6-2 or TRBV6-3 combines with J gene TRBJ1-1; weak D call: TRBD1 (6 bases). Germline CDR1 and CDR2: MNHEY and SVGEGT. Trimming cost V 2 bases and J 1 base, with 8 bases left between them. The CDR3 spans 14 residues. The CDR3 reads CASSYQGWNTEAFF. In nucleotides, the CDR3 is TGTGCCAGCAGTTACCAGGGGTGGAACACTGAAGCTTTCTTT.

The chain has TRBV9 and TRBJ2-1; D may be TRBD2 (6 bases). The CDR3 totals 15 residues. Germline CDR1 and CDR2: SGDLS and YYNGEE. V was clipped by 2 bases and J by 0 bases, with 9 bases between them. The CDR3 loop reads CASSVGSGSYNEQFF. The CDR3 region has the DNA TGTGCCAGCAGCGTCGGTAGCGGCTCCTACAATGAGCAGTTCTTC.

The V gene is TRBV7-8, the J gene TRBJ1-4; 10 nucleotides line up with TRBD1. This CDR3 is built from 16 residues. Germline CDR1 is SGHVS and CDR2 is FQNEAQ. V dropped 5 bases and J dropped 8; count of bases not matched to a gene: 11. The CDR3 sequence: CASSPTRDRGVEKLFF. As DNA, the CDR3 is TGTGCCAGCAGCCCAACTAGGGACAGGGGAGTAGAAAAACTGTTTTTT.

V usage is TRBV24-1 and J usage is TRBJ2-2, with a possible D match to TRBD1 (5 bases). CDR1 is KGHDR, CDR2 SFDVKD, per germline. The V and J ends lost 5 bases and 6 bases respectively, with 18 bases between them. CDR3 length equals 16 residues. For the CDR3, the DNA is TGTGCCACCAGTGTCCAGAGTAGGGGATCGCCCGGGGAGCTGTTTTTT. Amino acid sequence: CATSVQSRGSPGELFF.

This chain links TRBV6-2 or TRBV6-3 with TRBJ1-5; no firm D call. V was cut by 5 bases and J by 5 bases, with 16 bases left in between. This CDR3 is 15 amino acids long. The germline V gene has CDR1 MNHEY and CDR2 SVGEGT. The CDR3 sequence: CASSLGRGSDQPQHF. CDR3 nucleotide sequence: TGTGCCAGCAGTCTGGGGAGAGGGAGTGATCAGCCCCAGCATTTT.

This chain connects TRBV11-3 to TRBJ2-3; 12 bases line up with TRBD2. The V gene's germline CDR1 is SGHNT and CDR2 YENEEA. The trim removed 5 bases at V and 2 bases at J, leaving 8 bases unmatched. CDR3 length: 17 amino acids. Here the CDR3 reads CASSPRLAGVYTDTQYF. The CDR3 DNA sequence: TGTGCCAGCAGCCCCCGACTAGCGGGGGTTTACACAGATACGCAGTATTTT.

CDR3 amino acids: CAFPGDNYGYTF. CDR3 in DNA: TGTGCCTTCCCAGGGGATAACTATGGCTACACCTTC. V and J are TRBV7-2 and TRBJ1-2, with a tentative D call TRBD1 (6 bases). The CDR3 sequence is 12 residues long. V lost 11 bases and J lost 1, with 11 bases in between. Germline loops: CDR1 SGHTA, CDR2 FQGNSA.

J is TRBJ1-6 and V is TRBV2, with a weak D call TRBD1 (5 bases). This CDR3 comprises 13 residues. Trimming pared 6 bases from V and 9 bases from J, leaving 12 bases between. Germline CDR1 SNHLY, CDR2 FYNNEI. The CDR3 bases are TGTGCCAGCAGAGGCAGGGAAGGTTCACCCCTCCACTTT. Translated, it gives CASRGREGSPLHF.

The CDR3 spells CASSRSGGDNEQFF. CDR3 coding DNA: TGTGCCAGCAGCCGCTCGGGAGGGGACAATGAGCAGTTCTTC. The rearrangement links TRBV5-4 to TRBJ2-1; TRBD2 matches 8 bases. The CDR3 loop spans 14 amino acids. CDR1 is SGHNT and CDR2 is YYREEE in the germline V gene (reference sequence). The V gene end was trimmed by 4 bases and the J gene end by 5 bases; junction bases not matched to a gene: 5.

The V call is TRBV7-2, the J call TRBJ2-6; D uncertain. The CDR3 sequence is 13 residues long. Germline V gives CDR1 SGHTA, CDR2 FQGNSA. Trimming took off 7 bases at V and 1 base at J, with 5 bases between the two ends. The CDR3 loop reads CASIESGANVLTF. CDR3 nucleotide sequence: TGTGCCAGCATAGAATCTGGGGCCAACGTCCTGACTTTC.

This chain links TRBV30 with TRBJ1-2, with 7 bases lining up with TRBD1. Germline V gene sequence: CDR1 GTSNPN, CDR2 SVGIG (reference sequence). Trimming cost V 2 bases and J 4 bases; bases outside gene matches: 10. The CDR3 sequence is 15 residues long. CDR3 in DNA: TGTGCCTGGAGTTTCTCCCGACAGGGCGGCTATGGCTACACCTTC. This codes for CAWSFSRQGGYGYTF.

The chain couples TRBV19 to TRBJ2-2; 10 nucleotides line up with TRBD2. From germline, CDR1 is LNHDA and CDR2 SQIVND (reference sequence). This CDR3 is built from 17 residues. J lost 1 base, V lost 6 bases, and 8 bases had no gene match. CDR3 residues: CASRTRGLAVNTGELFF. The CDR3 DNA reads as TGTGCCAGTAGGACCCGCGGACTAGCGGTGAACACCGGGGAGCTGTTTTTT. Together with reference TRBV19 and TRBJ2-2, the CDR3 gives the full variable domain: DGGITQSPKYLFRKEGQNVTLSCEQNLNHDAMYWYRQDPGQGLRLIYYSQIVNDFQKGDIAEGYSVSREKKESFPLTVTSAQKNPTAFYLCASRTRGLAVNTGELFFGEGSRLTVL.

The chain is built from TRBV10-3 and TRBJ1-1, with 8 bases aligning to TRBD1. Per germline, CDR1 ENHRY and CDR2 SYGVKD. The CDR3 totals 15 residues. Trimming removed 3 bases from V and 3 bases from J; junction bases left unmatched: 6. CDR3 sequence (DNA): TGTGCCATCAGTGACGCCGGGACAGGATACACTGAAGCTTTCTTT. The encoded protein is CAISDAGTGYTEAFF.

The chain has TRBV3-1 (or the pseudogene TRBV3-2) and TRBJ1-5; TRBD1 matches 7 bases. With 4 bases clipped from V and 3 bases from J, the junction kept 3 bases outside the gene matches. This CDR3 is built from 14 residues. The V gene's germline CDR1 is LGHDT and CDR2 YNNKEL (reference sequence). CDR3 sequence reads: CASSPGQLNQPQHF. As DNA, the CDR3 is TGTGCCAGCAGCCCGGGACAGCTCAATCAGCCCCAGCATTTT.

V usage is TRBV19 and J usage is TRBJ2-3; 15 bases are a match to TRBD2. The V and J ends lost 9 bases and 2 bases, in that order; junction bases with no gene match: 6. Germline lookup yields CDR1 LNHDA and CDR2 SQIVND (reference sequence). The CDR3 loop spans 16 amino acids. Here the CDR3 reads CASKGLAGGLTDTQYF. CDR3 coding DNA: TGTGCCAGCAAGGGACTAGCGGGGGGACTCACAGATACGCAGTATTTT.

V is TRBV28 and J is TRBJ2-1; 9 bases match TRBD1. The germline CDR1 and CDR2 sequences are MDHEN and SYDVKM. J gave up 7 bases and V 10 bases, and 8 bases lay outside the gene matches. CDR3 size: 13 residues. In DNA form, the CDR3 reads TGTGCCATCCGGGACAGGGTGAGTAATGAGCAGTTCTTC. As protein: CAIRDRVSNEQFF.

This chain uses TRBV11-3 with TRBJ2-7, with TRBD1 matching over 11 bases. Germline assignment: CDR1 SGHNT and CDR2 YENEEA. The CDR3 covers 17 residues. The junction had 14 bases not matched to a gene; V was cut back by 3 bases and J by 7 bases. CDR3 sequence: CASSFFGQGAPSREQYF. CDR3 nucleotide sequence: TGTGCCAGCAGCTTCTTTGGACAGGGGGCCCCGTCTCGGGAGCAGTACTTC.